The present entry profiles one TCR beta chain with its context. The sample is drawn from a study of Ad26.COV2.S vaccination and SARS-CoV-2 variants. Whole-study context: Ad26.COV2.S given intramuscularly, once or twice 56 days apart.

The CDR3 has 15 residues. Losses at the gene ends were 4 bases for V and 5 bases for J; bases not matched to a gene: 10. Germline CDR1 LNHNV, CDR2 YYDKDF (reference sequence). This table comes from immunoSEQ multiplex PCR, and its TCRdb copy is limited to in-frame clones, with some not included. The table lists about 680,000 clones, 89% of them singletons, with around 1.5% in the top ten. Treatment given: roughly 20 received Ad26.COV2.S at low or high dose, single or two shots; roughly five received placebo; per-sample allocation not given. Day 63 after the first injection of vaccine or placebo was the sampling time.

The receptor comes from a person between 18 and 65 years old who received the Ad26.COV2.S COVID-19 vaccine or a placebo. The chain has TRBV15 and TRBJ2-5; 7 bases map to TRBD2. Sequenced here: peripheral blood, sampled in a trial of Ad26.COV2.S vaccine versus placebo. The chain's CDR3 is CATSNLAGGSETQYF. In nucleotides, the CDR3 is TGTGCCACCAGCAACTTAGCAGGCGGGAGTGAGACCCAGTACTTC.